The clone carrying this T cell receptor beta chain was recorded at least ten times. These data are taken from a study of T cells of healthy individuals. V was clipped by 8 bases and J by 5 bases, with 19 bases between them. CDR3 size: 15 residues. The germline gives CDR1 MNHNS, CDR2 SASEGT. MiXCR, applied by TCRdb to the 5' RACE reads, yields one record per CDR3 protein. The sample has around 98,000 distinct CDR3 sequences, around 17% seen once. The rearrangement uses TRBV6-1 and TRBJ2-1; a weak D match, TRBD2 (5 bases). The origin of this receptor is a human donor in good health. CDR3 in amino acids: CASLEVTRVDNEQFF. The DNA for the CDR3 is TGTGCCAGCCTGGAGGTTACTCGAGTTGACAATGAGCAGTTCTTC.